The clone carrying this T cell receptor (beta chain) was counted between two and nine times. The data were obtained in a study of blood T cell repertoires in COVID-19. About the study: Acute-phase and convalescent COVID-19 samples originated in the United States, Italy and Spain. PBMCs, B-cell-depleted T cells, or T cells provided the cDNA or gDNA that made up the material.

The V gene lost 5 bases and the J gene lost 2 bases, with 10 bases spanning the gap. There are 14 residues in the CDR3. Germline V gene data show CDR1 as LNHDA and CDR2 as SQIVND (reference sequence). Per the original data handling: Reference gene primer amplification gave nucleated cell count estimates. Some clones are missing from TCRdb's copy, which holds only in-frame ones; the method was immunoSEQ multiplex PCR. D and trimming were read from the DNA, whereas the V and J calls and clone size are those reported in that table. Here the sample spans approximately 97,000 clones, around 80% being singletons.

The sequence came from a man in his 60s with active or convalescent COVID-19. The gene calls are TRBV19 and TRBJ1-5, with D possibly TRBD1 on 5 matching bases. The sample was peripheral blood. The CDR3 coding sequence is TGTGCCAGTAGTTTTCAACAGGGCAATCAGCCCCAGCATTTT. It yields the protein CASSFQQGNQPQHF.